This TCR beta chain emerged from a study of a mutant IDH1 vaccine in newly diagnosed glioma. Germline V lookup: CDR1 SGDLS, CDR2 YYNGEE. The CDR3 sequence is 16 residues long. V lost 0 bases and J lost 1; bases outside the gene matches: 2. Generated by immunoSEQ multiplex PCR, the TCRdb table keeps only in-frame clones and is missing some. The table shows over 50,000 clones, with about three quarters occurring only once. Concerning this clone: The antigen remains unidentified.

Documented time point: week 47, end of study. Mutant IDH1 20-mer peptide, at 300 ug, made up each vaccine dose, with topical imiquimod. The V call is TRBV9, the J call TRBJ2-3, with TRBD2 matching 10 bases. Sample: PBMCs, taken from a glioma patient whose treatment included an IDH1 peptide vaccine. This TCR was recovered from a woman between 40 and 50 years old with glioma. Some clones in this sample may be carry-over from other donors' samples. The CDR3 nucleotides read TGTGCCAGCAGCGTAGGTGGGACTAGCGGCACAGATACGCAGTATTTT. Its translation: CASSVGGTSGTDTQYF.